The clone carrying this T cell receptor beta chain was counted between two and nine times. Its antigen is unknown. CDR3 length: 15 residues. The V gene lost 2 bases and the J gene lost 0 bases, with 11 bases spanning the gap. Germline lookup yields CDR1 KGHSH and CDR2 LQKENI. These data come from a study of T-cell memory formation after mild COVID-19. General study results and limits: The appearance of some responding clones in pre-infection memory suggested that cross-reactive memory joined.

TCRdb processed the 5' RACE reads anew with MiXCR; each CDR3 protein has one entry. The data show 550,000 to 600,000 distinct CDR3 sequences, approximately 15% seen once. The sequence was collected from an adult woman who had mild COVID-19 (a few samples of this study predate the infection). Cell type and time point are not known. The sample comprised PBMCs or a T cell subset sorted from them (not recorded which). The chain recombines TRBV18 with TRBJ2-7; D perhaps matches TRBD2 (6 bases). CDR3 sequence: CASSPFGTPSYEQYF. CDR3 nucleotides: TGTGCCAGCTCACCATTCGGGACTCCCTCCTACGAGCAGTACTTC.